This TCR beta chain is from a study of blood T cell repertoires in COVID-19. On the study more broadly: Italy, Spain and the United States were the sources of the convalescent and acute COVID-19 samples. Sample material is recorded as cDNA or gDNA derived from T cells, B-cell-depleted T cells, or PBMCs.

The CDR3 totals 15 residues. CDR1 and CDR2 (germline): SGHDT, YYEEEE. Trimming at V came to 4 bases and at J to 2 bases, leaving 8 bases not matched to a gene. In the study's own analysis: By means of reference gene primer amplification, nucleated cell counts were estimated. The protocol was immunoSEQ multiplex PCR, while the TCRdb copy is restricted to in-frame clones and leaves out a portion. That table gives V, J and clone size, and the DNA gave D and trimming. Among approximately 140,000 clones listed, 65% to 90% were seen once. The material sequenced was peripheral blood. The receptor's source is a man between 65 and 85 years old with acute or convalescent COVID-19. J is TRBJ2-5 and V is TRBV5-6; 7 bases agree with TRBD1. CDR3 amino acids: CASSRPGQLQETQYF. CDR3 in DNA: TGTGCCAGCAGCCGTCCGGGACAGCTTCAAGAGACCCAGTACTTC. Together with reference TRBV5-6 and TRBJ2-5, the CDR3 gives the full variable domain: DAGVTQSPTHLIKTRGQQVTLRCSPKSGHDTVSWYQQALGQGPQFIFQYYEEEERQRGNFPDRFSGHQFPNYSSELNVNALLLGDSALYLCASSRPGQLQETQYFGPGTRLLVL.